A single sample gave rise to the 16 T cell receptor beta chains below, sequenced in a study of beta chain features in type 1 diabetes. Study-level points and caveats: Moderately but significantly shorter TCRB CDR3s were found in Type 1 diabetes patients in all four CD4+ subsets.

Expressed TCRB transcripts were sequenced because the entire RNA isolate underwent reverse transcription. Method: immunoSEQ multiplex PCR; TCRdb's copy keeps in-frame clones and lacks some. Counted here are roughly 250,000 clones, over 20% occurring once; the ten biggest clones make up 0.025% to 0.035%. Antigens of these TCRs are unknown. Material: naive CD4+ T cells from blood. These receptors all stem from a woman aged 35 to 49 with type 1 diabetes.

This clone was observed a handful of times. The chain has TRBV7-2 and TRBJ2-1; 7 bases align to TRBD2. This CDR3 has 17 residues. Germline V gene lookup returns CDR1 SGHTA and CDR2 FQGNSA. With V trimmed by 5 bases and J by 5 bases, 15 bases remained unmatched. The CDR3 DNA follows: TGTGCCAGCAGCCTCACCCTTCCTCGACTAGCTAACAATGAGCAGTTCTTC. It codes for CASSLTLPRLANNEQFF.

V and J are TRBV4-3 and TRBJ1-1; the D is unclear. Germline-derived CDR1 and CDR2 are LGHNA and YSLEER. V lost 0 bases and J 2 bases, leaving 10 bases between the germline ends. The CDR3 runs 15 residues. CDR3 protein: CASSQETAGNTEAFF. CDR3 DNA sequence: TGCGCCAGCAGCCAAGAGACGGCGGGCAACACTGAAGCTTTCTTT.

V gene TRBV5-1 combines with J gene TRBJ2-5; possible D gene TRBD1, 5 bases. Germline values: CDR1 SGHRS, CDR2 YFSETQ. There are 14 residues in the CDR3. V lost 0 bases to trimming and J lost 2 bases, with 8 bases between them. CDR3 sequence: CASSLGQTQETQYF. CDR3 nucleotide sequence: TGCGCCAGCAGCTTGGGACAGACTCAAGAGACCCAGTACTTC.

The chain has TRBV29-1 and TRBJ1-1; D remains unclear. The CDR3 spans 13 residues. Germline assignment: CDR1 SQVTM and CDR2 ANQGSEA. The V gene lost 0 bases and the J gene lost 0 bases, with 5 bases spanning the gap. CDR3 nucleotide sequence: TGCAGCGTTGAAGAACAGCTGAACACTGAAGCTTTCTTT. Amino acids: CSVEEQLNTEAFF.

This clone was counted only a few times. J is TRBJ1-2 and V is TRBV6-6, with D tentatively TRBD1 (5 bases). This CDR3 has 14 residues. CDR1 and CDR2 (germline): MNHNY, SVGAGI (reference sequence). Trimming cost V 7 bases and J 0 bases, with 12 bases left between them. The CDR3 protein is CASNQQASNYGYTF. Written as DNA, the CDR3 is TGTGCCAGCAACCAACAGGCCTCTAACTATGGCTACACCTTC.

This clone has more than one count but fewer than ten. This sample includes further DNA sequences coding for the same CDR3. V is TRBV30 and J is TRBJ1-3; TRBD1 is a possible D gene (6 bases). The germline V gene has CDR1 GTSNPN and CDR2 SVGIG (reference sequence). Trimming took 0 bases from V and 4 from J, leaving 7 bases between them. CDR3 size: 13 residues. The CDR3, as DNA: TGTGCCTGGAGTGTAACAGGGGGAAACACCATATATTTT. It encodes CAWSVTGGNTIYF. Based on the CDR3 plus reference TRBV30 and TRBJ1-3, the full variable domain is SQTIHQWPATLVQPVGSPLSLECTVEGTSNPNLYWYRQAAGRGLQLLFYSVGIGQISSEVPQNLSASRPQDRQFILSSKKLLLSDSGFYLCAWSVTGGNTIYFGEGSWLTVV.

In its sample, this clone was seen a few times. The chain recombines TRBV29-1 with TRBJ1-4, with a weak D call TRBD1 (5 bases). V was shortened by 7 bases and J by 0 bases, with 12 bases between the two germline ends. CDR1 SQVTM and CDR2 ANQGSEA come from the germline V gene. The CDR3 has 14 residues. The CDR3 loop is CSAQGFATNEKLFF. The CDR3 DNA follows: TGCAGCGCCCAGGGCTTCGCAACTAATGAAAAACTGTTTTTT.

This clone was found a few times. Written as DNA, the CDR3 is TGTGCCAGCTCACCTCTACAGGGCCCTGGGGCCAACGTCCTGACTTTC. It is translated as CASSPLQGPGANVLTF. This chain links TRBV18 with TRBJ2-6; tentative D call: TRBD1 (6 bases). Germline V gives CDR1 KGHSH, CDR2 LQKENI. Trimming removed 3 bases at V and 2 bases at J, with 11 bases between. This CDR3 is 16 amino acids long.

The chain recombines TRBV5-1 with TRBJ1-4; no clear D gene. The CDR3 loop spans 14 amino acids. Trimming left V 1 base short and J 3 bases short, with 7 bases between. Germline V gene lookup returns CDR1 SGHRS and CDR2 YFSETQ. In DNA form, the CDR3 reads TGCGCCAGCAGCTTGACAGACCCTAATGAAAAACTGTTTTTT. It translates to CASSLTDPNEKLFF.

This chain uses TRBV19 with TRBJ2-1; TRBD2 is a possible D gene (5 bases). The CDR3 runs 14 residues. Germline CDR1 is LNHDA and CDR2 is SQIVND (reference sequence). Trimming left V 2 bases short and J 5 bases short, with 10 bases between. CDR3 nucleotide sequence: TGTGCCAGTAGTATAAGTAGCGCGCACAATGAGCAGTTCTTC. This translates into CASSISSAHNEQFF.

V and J are TRBV19 and TRBJ2-1; D is possibly TRBD2 (5 bases). This CDR3 spans 14 amino acids. In germline, CDR1 is LNHDA, CDR2 SQIVND (reference sequence). V lost 2 bases and J lost 5, with 10 bases in between. In nucleotides, the CDR3 is TGTGCCAGTAGTATATACGGGGTTCACAATGAGCAGTTCTTC. It is translated as CASSIYGVHNEQFF.

The rearrangement links TRBV30 to TRBJ2-2, with 14 bases that match TRBD2. Germline CDR1 is GTSNPN and CDR2 is SVGIG (reference sequence). J gave up 7 bases and V 1 base, and 17 bases lay outside the gene matches. This CDR3 contains 20 residues. CDR3 amino acids: CAWSAGGRGLAGARGGELFF. The CDR3 nucleotides read TGTGCCTGGAGTGCCGGGGGCCGGGGACTAGCGGGAGCCCGGGGCGGGGAGCTGTTTTTT.

This clone occurred a few times. V and J are TRBV18 and TRBJ1-1; a weak D match, TRBD1 (6 bases). V lost 2 bases and J lost 0, with 7 bases in between. Germline V gene data show CDR1 as KGHSH and CDR2 as LQKENI. This CDR3 contains 14 residues. The CDR3 nucleotides read TGTGCCAGCTCACCAACAGGGATGAACACTGAAGCTTTCTTT. Its protein product is CASSPTGMNTEAFF. The full variable domain, completed using reference TRBV18 and TRBJ1-1, is NAGVMQNPRHLVRRRGQEARLRCSPMKGHSHVYWYRQLPEEGLKFMVYLQKENIIDESGMPKERFSAEFPKEGPSILRIQQVVRGDSAAYFCASSPTGMNTEAFFGQGTRLTVV.

V is TRBV9 and J is TRBJ1-1, with D uncertain. Per germline, CDR1 SGDLS and CDR2 YYNGEE. The germline V and J ends were trimmed by 1 base and 3 bases, with 7 bases remaining between them. This CDR3 region has 13 residues. The CDR3 DNA follows: TGTGCCAGCAGCGTAACCTATTACACTGAAGCTTTCTTT. Its protein product is CASSVTYYTEAFF.

This clone was picked up a small number of times. The chain recombines TRBV2 with TRBJ2-7, with D maybe TRBD2 (5 bases). Germline CDR1 is SNHLY and CDR2 is FYNNEI. The V gene lost 1 base and the J gene lost 2 bases, with 9 bases spanning the gap. The CDR3 contains 14 residues. CDR3 DNA: TGTGCCAGCAGTGAAGAGATGGGAGCCTACGAGCAGTACTTC. Translation: CASSEEMGAYEQYF.

The chain carries TRBV4-2 and TRBJ2-5; weak D call: TRBD1 (6 bases). V dropped 1 base and J dropped 5 bases, with 14 bases sitting between them. Germline assignment: CDR1 LGHNA and CDR2 YNFKEQ. The CDR3 is 15 amino acids. The CDR3 spells CASSQVNRVQETQYF. The CDR3 bases are TGTGCCAGCAGCCAAGTCAACAGGGTCCAGGAGACCCAGTACTTC.